The clone carrying this T cell receptor (beta chain) was counted a few times. This sample is part of a study of CD8 T cells in ankylosing spondylitis. From the 5' RACE reads, TCRdb called clonotypes with MiXCR, one entry per CDR3 protein. The table shows under 300,000 distinct CDR3 sequences, with roughly 18% occurring only once. The CDR3 is 13 amino acids. Per the germline V gene, CDR1 is ENHRY and CDR2 is SYGVKD. The germline V and J ends were trimmed by 2 bases and 5 bases, with 7 bases remaining between them. The sequencing sample was made of blood, either unsorted or a sorted T cell fraction (not recorded which). The sequence derives from a male donor with ankylosing spondylitis or in good health (not recorded which). The chain couples TRBV10-3 to TRBJ2-1; D gene uncertain. The CDR3 DNA reads as TGTGCCATCAGTGAGGTCCGAGACAATGAGCAGTTCTTC. It translates to CAISEVRDNEQFF.